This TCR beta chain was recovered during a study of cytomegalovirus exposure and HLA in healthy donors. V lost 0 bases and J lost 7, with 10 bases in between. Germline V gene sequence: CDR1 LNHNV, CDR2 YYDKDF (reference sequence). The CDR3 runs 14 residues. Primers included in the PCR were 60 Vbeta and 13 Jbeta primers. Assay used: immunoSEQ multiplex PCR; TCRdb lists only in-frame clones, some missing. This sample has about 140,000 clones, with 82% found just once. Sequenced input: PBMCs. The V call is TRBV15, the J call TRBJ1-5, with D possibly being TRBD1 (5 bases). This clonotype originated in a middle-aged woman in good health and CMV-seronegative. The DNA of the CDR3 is TGTGCCACCAGCAGAGATCAAGGGGCCCAGCCCCAGCATTTT. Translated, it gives CATSRDQGAQPQHF.